In its sample, the clone carrying this TCR beta chain was seen a few times. The antigen is not known. This record comes from a study of human T cells and chemical hapten exposure. General observations from the study: No alteration of TCRs above 1 in 1000 frequency was seen with DPC sensitization.

V lost 2 bases to trimming and J lost 4 bases, with 12 bases between them. The CDR3 length is 15 residues. Germline lookup yields CDR1 SGHAT and CDR2 FQDESV (reference sequence). Time point meaning: healthy volunteer bleed at 6 weeks. Extraction of total RNA was performed on unfractionated whole blood. TCRdb recomputed calls from the RACE reads with MiXCR, one row per CDR3 protein. This sample has tens of thousands of distinct CDR3 sequences; around 8.7% occur once, and the top ten carry over 1.5%. V and J are TRBV11-1 and TRBJ2-1, with D maybe TRBD1 (5 bases). This TCR derives from a male donor in good health. Some clones in this sample may be carry-over from other donors' samples. The sample comprised whole blood. The CDR3 DNA reads as TGTGCCAGCAGCTTAACGTTCAGGGATTACAATGAGCAGTTCTTC. Residues: CASSLTFRDYNEQFF. The full variable domain, its missing parts supplied by reference TRBV11-1 and TRBJ2-1, is EAEVAQSPRYKITEKSQAVAFWCDPISGHATLYWYRQILGQGPELLVQFQDESVVDDSQLPKDRFSAERLKGVDSTLKIQPAELGDSAMYLCASSLTFRDYNEQFFGPGTRLTVL.